The 18 T cell receptor beta chains listed next were all sequenced from one sample in a study of control samples from healthy donors and cancer patients. Sequencing used immunoSEQ multiplex PCR; TCRdb keeps in-frame clones, though not all of them. The table includes about 120,000 clones, approximately 92% detected once. Sequencing was done on a sample of PBMCs. These receptors all stem from a man aged 80 or over with head and neck cancer.

J is TRBJ2-5 and V is TRBV6-2 or TRBV6-3, with 7 bases lining up with TRBD2. CDR1 is MNHEY, CDR2 SVGEGT, per germline. The CDR3 spans 16 residues. V lost 1 base and J lost 5; bases outside the gene matches: 10. DNA for the CDR3: TGTGCCAGCAGTTACTGGCCTAGCGGTACCGGGGAGACCCAGTACTTC. As protein: CASSYWPSGTGETQYF.

The chain recombines TRBV11-3 with TRBJ2-3; D is unclear. Per the germline V gene, CDR1 is SGHNT and CDR2 is YENEEA. The length of the CDR3 is 14 residues. The germline V and J ends were trimmed by 1 base and 2 bases, with 7 bases remaining between them. CDR3: CASSLGLSTDTQYF. CDR3 nucleotide sequence: TGTGCCAGCAGCTTAGGACTCTCCACAGATACGCAGTATTTT.

The chain uses TRBV27 and TRBJ1-4, with TRBD1 matching over 7 bases. There are 12 residues in the CDR3. CDR1 MNHEY and CDR2 SMNVEV come from the germline V gene (reference sequence). With V trimmed by 5 bases and J by 12 bases, 6 bases remained unmatched. CDR3 in DNA: TGTGCCAGCAGTACCCTCGGACAGGAACTGTTTTTT. This gives the protein CASSTLGQELFF.

The chain recombines TRBV4-3 with TRBJ2-7; D call uncertain. This CDR3 is 17 amino acids long. V lost 4 bases and J lost 3, with 22 bases in between. The germline gives CDR1 LGHNA, CDR2 YSLEER. The CDR3 sequence is CASSLITAIGLCYEQYF. In nucleotides, the CDR3 is TGCGCCAGCAGCCTGATCACTGCGATTGGTCTTTGCTACGAGCAGTACTTC.

The chain uses TRBV10-1 and TRBJ1-1, with D hard to call. Looked up from germline, CDR1 is WNHNN and CDR2 is SYGVQD (reference sequence). The CDR3 length is 11 residues. V gave up 2 bases and J gave up 7 bases, with 5 bases separating them. The CDR3 DNA sequence: TGCGCCAGCAGTGAGACCGGTGAAGCTTTCTTT. This translates into CASSETGEAFF.

The rearrangement uses TRBV5-1 and TRBJ2-5; 7 nucleotides match TRBD1. V lost 4 bases, J lost 4 bases, and 10 bases stayed unmatched. CDR1 and CDR2 (germline): SGHRS, YFSETQ. The CDR3 contains 15 residues. CDR3 DNA: TGCGCCAGCAGCGGTGAGGGGGCGATGGGAGAGACCCAGTACTTC. This sequence encodes CASSGEGAMGETQYF.

This rearrangement joins TRBV30 to TRBJ2-7; a weak D match, TRBD1 (6 bases). Looked up from germline, CDR1 is GTSNPN and CDR2 is SVGIG (reference sequence). V lost 5 bases, J lost 2 bases, and 16 bases lay in between. The CDR3 is made up of 14 amino acids. The CDR3 protein is CAWAAAGAAYEQYF. The CDR3 DNA follows: TGTGCCTGGGCCGCCGCAGGGGCCGCCTACGAGCAGTACTTC.

This clone was seen once. The chain couples TRBV5-4 to TRBJ1-2; D perhaps matches TRBD1 (6 bases). The germline V gene has CDR1 SGHNT and CDR2 YYREEE (reference sequence). V was trimmed by 2 bases and J by 1 base, leaving 12 bases between them. The CDR3 has 15 amino acids. This chain's CDR3 is CASSFGGPINYGYTF. In nucleotides, the CDR3 is TGTGCCAGCAGCTTTGGGGGCCCTATTAACTATGGCTACACCTTC.

The rearrangement links TRBV28 to TRBJ2-7, with D possibly being TRBD1 (6 bases). The ends were cut back, 6 bases at V and 1 base at J, with 10 bases in the middle. Germline assignment: CDR1 MDHEN and CDR2 SYDVKM. This CDR3 has 13 residues. CDR3 coding DNA: TGTGCCAGCAGGGCAGGGGTTTCCTACGAGCAGTACTTC. Translating it yields CASRAGVSYEQYF.

The chain combines TRBV2 with TRBJ1-1; D gene uncertain. V was clipped by 3 bases and J by 4 bases, with 15 bases between them. This CDR3 is built from 15 residues. Germline CDR1 SNHLY, CDR2 FYNNEI. This CDR3 reads CASSDTFIFGTEAFF. In DNA, the CDR3 is TGTGCCAGCAGTGATACTTTTATATTCGGCACTGAAGCTTTCTTT.

This chain joins TRBV11-2 and TRBJ1-6, with D perhaps matching TRBD1 (5 bases). Germline lookup yields CDR1 SGHAT and CDR2 FQNNGV. The CDR3 runs 14 residues. Trimming stripped 5 bases from V and 9 bases from J, with 14 bases between. In DNA form, the CDR3 reads TGTGCCAGCAGCACACCAGGGATGGGTTCACCCCTCCACTTT. This translates into CASSTPGMGSPLHF.

The chain links TRBV5-5 to TRBJ1-5; TRBD1 matches at 10 bases. Germline assignment: CDR1 SGHKS and CDR2 YYEKEE (reference sequence). V gave up 5 bases and J gave up 6 bases; unmatched junction bases: 8. This CDR3 comprises 15 residues. As DNA, the CDR3 is TGTGCCAGCAGTCCCGGGACAGGGGAGCGTCAGCCCCAGCATTTT. It codes for CASSPGTGERQPQHF. The complete variable domain, with remaining parts taken from reference TRBV5-5 and TRBJ1-5, reads DAGVTQSPTHLIKTRGQQVTLRCSPISGHKSVSWYQQVLGQGPQFIFQYYEKEERGRGNFPDRFSARQFPNYSSELNVNALLLGDSALYLCASSPGTGERQPQHFGDGTRLSIL.

This clone was seen only once. The chain uses TRBV4-1 and TRBJ2-2; the D call may be TRBD1 or TRBD2 (6 bases each). Germline assignment: CDR1 MGHRA and CDR2 YSYEKL. CDR3 length: 17 residues. Trimming removed 7 bases from V and 0 bases from J, with 18 bases in between. The CDR3 nucleotides read TGCGCCAGCACCCCCGGAGGAGGGGGTGCGAACACCGGGGAGCTGTTTTTT. Its protein product is CASTPGGGGANTGELFF.

This chain joins TRBV7-2 and TRBJ2-2; 9 bases map to TRBD2. CDR3 size: 16 residues. The germline V gene has CDR1 SGHTA and CDR2 FQGNSA. V lost 3 bases and J lost 7; bases outside the gene matches: 9. The CDR3 here is CASSFLLAGSGGELFF. The CDR3 DNA reads as TGTGCCAGCAGCTTTCTTCTAGCGGGAAGCGGCGGGGAGCTGTTTTTT. The full variable domain, with the rest looked up from reference TRBV7-2 and TRBJ2-2, is GAGVSQSPSNKVTEKGKDVELRCDPISGHTALYWYRQSLGQGLEFLIYFQGNSAPDKSGLPSDRFSAERTGGSVSTLTIQRTQQEDSAVYLCASSFLLAGSGGELFFGEGSRLTVL.

The chain recombines TRBV2 with TRBJ2-3; D uncertain. CDR1 is SNHLY, CDR2 FYNNEI, per germline. V was cut by 10 bases and J by 2 bases, with 16 bases left in between. This CDR3 contains 14 residues. CDR3 DNA sequence: TGTGCCACCCAAGCAGGTTATTCCACAGATACGCAGTATTTT. It translates to CATQAGYSTDTQYF. Supplemented by reference TRBV2 and TRBJ2-3, the full variable domain reads EPEVTQTPSHQVTQMGQEVILRCVPISNHLYFYWYRQILGQKVEFLVSFYNNEISEKSEIFDDQFSVERPDGSNFTLKIRSTKLEDSAMYFCATQAGYSTDTQYFGPGTRLTVL.

The chain couples TRBV19 to TRBJ2-3, with a weak D call TRBD2 (6 bases). This CDR3 region has 15 residues. Germline CDR1 LNHDA, CDR2 SQIVND (reference sequence). V was cut by 7 bases and J by 6 bases, with 20 bases left in between. CDR3 amino acids: CASIPGEAGTDTQYF. CDR3 nucleotides: TGTGCCAGTATTCCGGGGGAAGCGGGTACGGATACGCAGTATTTT.

The chain uses TRBV21-1 and TRBJ1-6. TRBV21-1 counts as a pseudogene. The CDR3 totals 17 residues. The CDR3 here is CASSKDRPTVDNSPLHF. DNA for the CDR3: TGTGCCAGCAGCAAAGACCGGCCCACGGTCGATAATTCACCCCTCCACTTT.

The chain uses TRBV25-1 and TRBJ2-7, with D possibly TRBD1 on 5 matching bases. The ends were cut back, 5 bases at V and 1 base at J, with 9 bases in the middle. This CDR3 contains 13 residues. Per germline, CDR1 MGHDK and CDR2 SYGVNS. The CDR3 DNA sequence: TGTGCCAGCAGTATAGGGGAATCCTACGAGCAGTACTTC. Its protein is CASSIGESYEQYF.